This T cell receptor (beta chain) is from a study of T cells in localized non-small cell lung cancer (dated by TCRdb to 2020 to 2022). For the wider study: The study analyzed T cell repertoires of roughly 220 early-stage NSCLC patients, comparing tumors and uninvolved tumor-adjacent lungs. Of the NSCLC patients, 129 were male and approximately 99 were female, and the mean age was about 69 years. All 240 or so NSCLC patients in the cohort were treatment-naive and had localized lung tumors that were resected. On the study overall, not on this receptor specifically: Higher T cell density in blood was associated with longer overall survival, whereas higher clonality in adjacent lung was associated with shorter survival. Uninvolved tumor-adjacent lung showed the highest T cell clonality, higher than tumor, which suggests more focused antigenic responses in the adjacent lung. A median of approximately 55 of the top 100 tumor clones were detected in paired uninvolved adjacent lung, and about 29 of these tumor clones were also found among the top 100 clones of the paired uninvolved adjacent lung. Because multi-region tumor sequencing was not done, intratumor heterogeneity could not be ruled out. Because of the exploratory design, TCR variables were selected using unadjusted p-values without false-discovery rate correction.

Trimmed from V: 3 bases; trimmed from J: 3 bases; junction bases lacking a gene match: 4. Inclusive of the bounding cysteine and phenylalanine, the CDR3 is 14 residues long. The only DNA kept is the CDR3, 42 bases in frame from the first base. Sequences SGHRS (CDR1) and YFSETQ (CDR2) are obtained from the germline V gene. The immunoSEQ Assay was used to sequence TCR beta CDR3 regions from DNA. The authors' pipeline ran thus. T cell density was computed as TCR beta template counts normalized to usable DNA estimated by amplifying housekeeping genes. Richness was estimated with the preseqR package, extrapolating to 400,000 templates for PBMC samples and 120,000 templates for tissue samples. Clonality was defined as one minus Pielou's evenness. Tissue-enriched TCRs were identified by differential abundance testing using productive amino-acid clonotypes, minimum total count 5 and alpha 0.1. Repertoire overlap between compartments was quantified with the Jaccard Index and Morisita Overlap Index. GLIPH grouped TCR beta CDR3s together with public tetramer-defined viral CDR3s, and a viral motif had to include at least three viral sequences and also show V-gene enrichment. What TCRdb holds here is the immuneACCESS table cut down to in-frame rearrangements. Part of the clones is not present; checked against another copy, under half of the missing clones reflect an unresolved V gene, and the others are unexplained. The DNA was the basis for D and trimming; V, J and clone size are from that table. This sample comprises 30,000 or so clones, about 92% of them detected only once. The top ten clones comprise about 1.9% of the sample.

A remark on this clone: It has no known antigen specificity. The record has no base qualities; no much larger clone is one base away.

At diagnosis, tumor, uninvolved tumor-adjacent lung and peripheral blood were collected and then preserved as a mix of FFPE and fresh-frozen material. For TCR repertoire profiling, blood samples were analyzed in the form of peripheral blood mononuclear cells. Rearrangement joined TRBV5-1 to TRBJ1-2, with 8 bases in between that match TRBD1. Source: peripheral blood, taken before any cancer treatment. This receptor was identified in an older female donor with stage I lung adenocarcinoma. In nucleotide form, the sequence is TGCGCCAGCAGCTCCCAGACAGGGGACTATGGCTACACCTTC. Translated, this is CASSSQTGDYGYTF.